Listed below are T cell receptor beta chains from one sample, sequenced in a study of blood T cell repertoires in COVID-19. The table came from immunoSEQ multiplex PCR; TCRdb's copy has only in-frame clones and leaves some out. The sample carries some 500,000 clones, roughly nine tenths recorded once. The specimen sequenced was peripheral blood. Receptors were obtained from a woman aged 45 to 65 with COVID-19, enrolled during active disease. The conserved cysteine and the conserved F or W are not part of the CDR3 here. Each record gives: D gene, CDR3 length, J gene, V gene, CDR3 protein. D genes are given only for firm matches.

TRBD2 | 14 | TRBJ2-2 | TRBV5-1 | ASSTSSGPNTGELF
. | 12 | TRBJ2-7 | TRBV6-5 | ASSSRVNQYEQY
. | 12 | TRBJ1-5 | TRBV27 | ASSSLGHNQPQH
. | 10 | TRBJ1-5 | TRBV28 | ASSSSLKPQH
TRBD1 | 15 | TRBJ1-4 | TRBV4-1 | ASSPRREGQGNEKLF
. | 12 | TRBJ1-2 | TRBV18 | ASSLGSGMDGYT
TRBD1 | 13 | TRBJ2-7 | TRBV11-2 | ASSFSTGAIYEQY
TRBD1 | 14 | TRBJ2-7 | TRBV12-5 | ASGLVLGRGLNEQY
. | 13 | TRBJ1-2 | TRBV11-2 | ASSLVGGIGYGYT
TRBD2 | 12 | TRBJ2-5 | TRBV5-1 | ASSLPGREETQY